This entry is about one T cell receptor (beta chain). These data are taken from a study of T cell responses to AZD1222 COVID-19 vaccine. Per the germline V gene, CDR1 is WNHNN and CDR2 is SYGVQD (reference sequence). This CDR3 spans 13 amino acids. Trimming left V 2 bases short and J 0 bases short, with 4 bases between. Data came from immunoSEQ multiplex PCR; TCRdb stores just in-frame clones and leaves some out. The table records roughly 100,000 clones, roughly 86% of them present only once. The chain uses TRBV10-1 and TRBJ1-1; D uncertain. The sample consisted of peripheral blood, taken 28 days after the second AZD1222 dose. This TCR derives from an adult who received the AZD1222 COVID-19 vaccine. The CDR3 is CASSENLNTEAFF. DNA for the CDR3: TGCGCCAGCAGTGAGAATTTGAACACTGAAGCTTTCTTT.